Listed here are 4 T cell receptor beta chains from one sample, sequenced in a study of human T cells and chemical hapten exposure. Indicated time point: healthy volunteer bleed at 6 weeks. Sequencing started from total RNA isolated from unfractionated whole blood. TCRdb reprocessed the RACE reads via MiXCR and lists one record per CDR3 protein. The sample carries 70,000 to 85,000 distinct CDR3 sequences, under 10% recorded once. What was sequenced was whole blood. These receptors came from a male donor in good health. Some clones in this sample may be carry-over from other donors' samples.

The chain links TRBV13 to TRBJ1-1; 8 bases are shared with TRBD1. This CDR3 has 14 amino acids. The J segment lost 7 bases and the V segment lost 1 base, leaving 5 bases of the junction unmatched. Germline V lookup: CDR1 PRHDT, CDR2 FYEKMQ (reference sequence). The CDR3: CASSLDGQGIEAFF. The CDR3 DNA follows: TGTGCCAGCAGCTTAGACGGACAGGGAATTGAAGCTTTCTTT. The complete variable domain, with remaining parts taken from reference TRBV13 and TRBJ1-1, reads AAGVIQSPRHLIKEKRETATLKCYPIPRHDTVYWYQQGPGQDPQFLISFYEKMQSDKGSIPDRFSAQQFSDYHSELNMSSLELGDSALYFCASSLDGQGIEAFFGQGTRLTVV.

The V gene is TRBV4-2, the J gene TRBJ2-3; unclear D gene. Per the germline V gene, CDR1 is LGHNA and CDR2 is YNFKEQ. There are 13 residues in the CDR3. Trimming removed 0 bases from V and 5 bases from J, with 6 bases in between. The CDR3 nucleotides are TGTGCCAGCAGCCAAGAGTTGGAAGATACGCAGTATTTT. This sequence encodes CASSQELEDTQYF.

This clonotype was picked up many times. The chain recombines TRBV20-1 with TRBJ1-6; no reliable D call. Germline CDR1 reads DFQATT; CDR2 reads SNEGSKA (reference sequence). This CDR3 region has 14 residues. V gave up 3 bases and J gave up 6 bases, with 12 bases separating them. As DNA, the CDR3 is TGCAGTGCTAGTGATCGGAAACCTAATTCACCCCTCCACTTT. It is translated as CSASDRKPNSPLHF.

The CDR3 reads CASEGGKSSYNEQFF. The CDR3 DNA sequence: TGCGCCAGCGAGGGCGGCAAGAGCTCCTACAATGAGCAGTTCTTC. This sequence joins TRBV5-1 and TRBJ2-1, with a tentative D call TRBD2 (5 bases). Trimming pared 7 bases from V and 0 bases from J, leaving 14 bases between. The CDR3 runs to 15 residues. The germline V gene encodes CDR1 SGHRS and CDR2 YFSETQ.